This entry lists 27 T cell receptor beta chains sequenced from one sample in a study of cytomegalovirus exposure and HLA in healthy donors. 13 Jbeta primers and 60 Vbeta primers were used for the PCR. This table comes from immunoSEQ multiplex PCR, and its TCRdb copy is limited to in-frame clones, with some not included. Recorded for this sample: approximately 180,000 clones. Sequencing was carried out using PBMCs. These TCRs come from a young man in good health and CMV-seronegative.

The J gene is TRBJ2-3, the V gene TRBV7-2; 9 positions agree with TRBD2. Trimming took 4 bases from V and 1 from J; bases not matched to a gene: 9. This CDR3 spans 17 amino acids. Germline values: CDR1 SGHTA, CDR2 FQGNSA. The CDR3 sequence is CASSSLVAGGGTDTQYF. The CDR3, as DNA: TGTGCCAGCAGCTCCTTAGTGGCGGGGGGGGGCACAGATACGCAGTATTTT.

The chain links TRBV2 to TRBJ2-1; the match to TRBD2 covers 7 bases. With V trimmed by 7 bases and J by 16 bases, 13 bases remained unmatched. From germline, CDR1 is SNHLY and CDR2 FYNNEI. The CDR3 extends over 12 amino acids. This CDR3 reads CASNNPSGPRFF. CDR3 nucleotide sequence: TGTGCCAGCAACAACCCTAGCGGACCACGTTTCTTC.

CDR3 nucleotides: TGTGCCAGCCGCCCGGGACAGCGACAAGAGACCCAGTACTTC. Protein: CASRPGQRQETQYF. The gene calls are TRBV6-5 and TRBJ2-5, with 7 bases aligning to TRBD1. This CDR3 is 14 amino acids long. The V gene's germline CDR1 is MNHEY and CDR2 SVGAGI. The V gene end was trimmed by 8 bases and the J gene end by 2 bases; junction bases not matched to a gene: 8.

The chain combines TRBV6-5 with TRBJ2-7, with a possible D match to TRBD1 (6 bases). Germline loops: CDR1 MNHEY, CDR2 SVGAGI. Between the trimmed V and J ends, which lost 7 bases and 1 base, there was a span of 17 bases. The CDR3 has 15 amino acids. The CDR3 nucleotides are TGTGCCAGCATTCCGGACAGTGGCAGGTCCTACGAGCAGTACTTC. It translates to CASIPDSGRSYEQYF.

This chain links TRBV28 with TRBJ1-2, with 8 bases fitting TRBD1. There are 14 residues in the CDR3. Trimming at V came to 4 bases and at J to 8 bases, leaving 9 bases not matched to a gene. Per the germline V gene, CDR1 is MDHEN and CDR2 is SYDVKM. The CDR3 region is CASSSGGRTVGYTF. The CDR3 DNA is TGTGCCAGCAGTTCAGGGGGCAGAACGGTGGGCTACACCTTC.

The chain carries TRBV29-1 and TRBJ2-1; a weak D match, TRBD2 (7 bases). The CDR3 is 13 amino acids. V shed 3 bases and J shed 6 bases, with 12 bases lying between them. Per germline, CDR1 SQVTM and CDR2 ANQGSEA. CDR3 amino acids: CSVDRGGLNEQFF. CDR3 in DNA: TGCAGCGTTGACAGGGGAGGGCTCAATGAGCAGTTCTTC.

CDR3 loop: CASSPRDRADSPLHF. The CDR3 DNA is TGTGCCAGCAGCCCCCGGGACAGGGCTGATTCACCCCTCCACTTT. The chain is built from TRBV7-9 and TRBJ1-6; 9 bases map to TRBD1. V was pared by 5 bases and J by 8 bases, with 7 bases of the junction left unmatched. CDR3 size: 15 residues. The germline CDR1 and CDR2 sequences are SEHNR and FQNEAQ (reference sequence).

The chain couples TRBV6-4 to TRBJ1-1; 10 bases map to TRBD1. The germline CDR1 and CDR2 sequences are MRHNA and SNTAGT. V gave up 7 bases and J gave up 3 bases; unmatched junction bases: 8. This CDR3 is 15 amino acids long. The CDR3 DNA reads TGTGCCAGCACTAGACAGGGGGCGCGTCACACTGAAGCTTTCTTT. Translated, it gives CASTRQGARHTEAFF.

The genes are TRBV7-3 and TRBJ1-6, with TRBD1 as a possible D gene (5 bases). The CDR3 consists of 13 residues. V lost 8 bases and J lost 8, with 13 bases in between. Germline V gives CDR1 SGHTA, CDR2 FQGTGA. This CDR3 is CASGTGADSPLHF. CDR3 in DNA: TGTGCCAGCGGAACAGGTGCGGATTCACCCCTCCACTTT.

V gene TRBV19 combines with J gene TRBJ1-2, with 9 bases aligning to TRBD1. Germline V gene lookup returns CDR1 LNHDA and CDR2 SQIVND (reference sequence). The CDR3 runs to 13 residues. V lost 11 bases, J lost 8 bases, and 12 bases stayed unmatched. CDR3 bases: TGTGCCTCCAAGGGACAGGGAGCGATAGGCTACACCTTC. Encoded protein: CASKGQGAIGYTF.

The CDR3 DNA reads TGCGCCAGCAGCTTAGTAGGAGGGGGCGGGCAATACGGCTACACCTTC. This gives the protein CASSLVGGGGQYGYTF. J is TRBJ1-2 and V is TRBV5-1, with 7 bases identical to TRBD1. Germline loops: CDR1 SGHRS, CDR2 YFSETQ. The junction had 15 bases not matched to a gene; V was cut back by 2 bases and J by 8 bases. The CDR3 totals 16 residues.

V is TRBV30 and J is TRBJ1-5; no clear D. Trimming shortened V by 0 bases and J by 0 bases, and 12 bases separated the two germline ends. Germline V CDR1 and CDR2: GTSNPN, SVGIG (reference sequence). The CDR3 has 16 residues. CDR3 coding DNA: TGTGCCTGGAGTGTACCAGGTCTATATAGCAATCAGCCCCAGCATTTT. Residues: CAWSVPGLYSNQPQHF.

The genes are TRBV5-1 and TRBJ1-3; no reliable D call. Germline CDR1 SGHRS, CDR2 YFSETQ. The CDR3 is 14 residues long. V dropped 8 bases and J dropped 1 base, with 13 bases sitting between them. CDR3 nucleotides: TGCGCCAGTACCGCGACTGCTTCTGGAAACACCATATATTTT. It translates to CASTATASGNTIYF.

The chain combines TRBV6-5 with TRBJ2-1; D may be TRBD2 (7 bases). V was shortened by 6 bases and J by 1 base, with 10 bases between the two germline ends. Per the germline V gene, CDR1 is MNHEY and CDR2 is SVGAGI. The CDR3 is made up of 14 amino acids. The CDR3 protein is CASSEGGSYNEQFF. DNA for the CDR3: TGTGCCAGCAGCGAGGGGGGGTCCTACAATGAGCAGTTCTTC.

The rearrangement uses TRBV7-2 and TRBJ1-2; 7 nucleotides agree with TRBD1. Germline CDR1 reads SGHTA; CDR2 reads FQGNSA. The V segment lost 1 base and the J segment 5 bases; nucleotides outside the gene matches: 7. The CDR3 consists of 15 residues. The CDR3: CASSLVKGTEYGYTF. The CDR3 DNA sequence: TGTGCCAGCAGCTTAGTAAAGGGGACAGAGTATGGCTACACCTTC.

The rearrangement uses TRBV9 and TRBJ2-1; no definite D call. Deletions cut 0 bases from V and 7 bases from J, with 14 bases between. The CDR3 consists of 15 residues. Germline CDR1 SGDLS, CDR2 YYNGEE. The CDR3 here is CASSVESVGRNEQFF. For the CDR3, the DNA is TGTGCCAGCAGCGTAGAGTCAGTGGGCCGGAATGAGCAGTTCTTC.

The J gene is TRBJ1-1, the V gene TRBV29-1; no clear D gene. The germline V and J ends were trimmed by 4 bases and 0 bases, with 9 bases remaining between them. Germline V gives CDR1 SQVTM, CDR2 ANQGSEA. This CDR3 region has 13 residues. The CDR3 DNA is TGCAGCGTTGGGCCAGGATTGAACACTGAAGCTTTCTTT. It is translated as CSVGPGLNTEAFF.

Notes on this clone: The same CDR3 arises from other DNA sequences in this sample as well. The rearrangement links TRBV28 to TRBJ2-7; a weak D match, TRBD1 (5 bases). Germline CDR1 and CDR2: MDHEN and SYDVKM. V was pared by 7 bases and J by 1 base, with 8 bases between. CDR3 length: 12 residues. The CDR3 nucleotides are TGTGCCAGCACCTCAGGGTCCTACGAGCAGTACTTC. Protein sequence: CASTSGSYEQYF. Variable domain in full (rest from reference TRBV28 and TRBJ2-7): DVKVTQSSRYLVKRTGEKVFLECVQDMDHENMFWYRQDPGLGLRLIYFSYDVKMKEKGDIPEGYSVSREKKERFSLILESASTNQTSMYLCASTSGSYEQYFGPGTRLTVT.

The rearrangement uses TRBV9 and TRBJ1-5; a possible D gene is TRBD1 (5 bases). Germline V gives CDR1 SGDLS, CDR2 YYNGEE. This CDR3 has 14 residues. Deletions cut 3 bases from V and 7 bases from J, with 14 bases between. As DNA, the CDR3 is TGTGCCAGCAGCGAGACTGGTCGGGGGCAGCCCCAGCATTTT. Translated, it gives CASSETGRGQPQHF. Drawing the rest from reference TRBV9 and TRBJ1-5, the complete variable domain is DSGVTQTPKHLITATGQRVTLRCSPRSGDLSVYWYQQSLDQGLQFLIQYYNGEERAKGNILERFSAQQFPDLHSELNLSSLELGDSALYFCASSETGRGQPQHFGDGTRLSIL.

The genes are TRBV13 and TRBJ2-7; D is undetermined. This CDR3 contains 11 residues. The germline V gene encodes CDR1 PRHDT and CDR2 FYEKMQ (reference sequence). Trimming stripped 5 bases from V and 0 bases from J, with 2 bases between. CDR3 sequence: CASSLSYEQYF. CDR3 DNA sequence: TGTGCCAGCAGCCTCTCCTACGAGCAGTACTTC. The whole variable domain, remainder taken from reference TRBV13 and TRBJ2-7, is AAGVIQSPRHLIKEKRETATLKCYPIPRHDTVYWYQQGPGQDPQFLISFYEKMQSDKGSIPDRFSAQQFSDYHSELNMSSLELGDSALYFCASSLSYEQYFGPGTRLTVT.

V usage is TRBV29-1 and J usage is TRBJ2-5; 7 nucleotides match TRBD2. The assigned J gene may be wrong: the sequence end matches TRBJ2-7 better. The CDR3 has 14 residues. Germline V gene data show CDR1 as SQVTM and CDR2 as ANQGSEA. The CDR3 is CSVESGGGSYEQYF. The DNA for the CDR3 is TGCAGCGTTGAATCTGGCGGGGGCTCCTACGAGCAGTACTTC.

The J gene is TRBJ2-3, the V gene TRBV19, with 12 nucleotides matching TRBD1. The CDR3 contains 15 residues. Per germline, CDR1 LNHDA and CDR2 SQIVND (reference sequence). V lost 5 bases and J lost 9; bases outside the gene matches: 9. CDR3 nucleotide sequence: TGTGCCAGTAGTTTGGGGACAGGGGGCGCGGGGACGCAGTATTTT. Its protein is CASSLGTGGAGTQYF. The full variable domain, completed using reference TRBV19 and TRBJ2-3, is DGGITQSPKYLFRKEGQNVTLSCEQNLNHDAMYWYRQDPGQGLRLIYYSQIVNDFQKGDIAEGYSVSREKKESFPLTVTSAQKNPTAFYLCASSLGTGGAGTQYFGPGTRLTVL.

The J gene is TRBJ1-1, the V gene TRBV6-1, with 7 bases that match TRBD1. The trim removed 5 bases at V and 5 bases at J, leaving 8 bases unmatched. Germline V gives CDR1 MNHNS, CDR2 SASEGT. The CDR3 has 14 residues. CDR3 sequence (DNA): TGTGCCAGCAGTTCACAGGGGTCGCGAACTGAAGCTTTCTTT. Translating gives CASSSQGSRTEAFF.

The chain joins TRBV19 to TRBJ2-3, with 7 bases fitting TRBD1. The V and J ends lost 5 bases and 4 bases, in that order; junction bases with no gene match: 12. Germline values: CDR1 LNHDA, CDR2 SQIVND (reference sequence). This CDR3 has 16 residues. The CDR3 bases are TGTGCCAGTAGTGCCAAACAGGGGTACGGCCCAGATACGCAGTATTTT. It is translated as CASSAKQGYGPDTQYF.

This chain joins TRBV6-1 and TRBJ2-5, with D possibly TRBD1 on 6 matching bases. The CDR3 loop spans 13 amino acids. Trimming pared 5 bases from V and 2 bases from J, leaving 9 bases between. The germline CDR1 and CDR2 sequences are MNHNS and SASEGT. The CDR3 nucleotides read TGTGCCAGCAGTCCCGGACAGCAAGAGACCCAGTACTTC. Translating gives CASSPGQQETQYF.

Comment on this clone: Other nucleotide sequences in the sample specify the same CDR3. The chain's CDR3 is CASSYSGQGVSYEQYF. The CDR3 coding sequence is TGTGCCAGCAGTTACTCGGGACAGGGTGTATCCTACGAGCAGTACTTC. V is TRBV6-5 and J is TRBJ2-7, with 9 bases aligning to TRBD1. CDR1 MNHEY and CDR2 SVGAGI come from the germline V gene. V was clipped by 0 bases and J by 1 base; unmatched bases: 4. This CDR3 is 16 amino acids long.

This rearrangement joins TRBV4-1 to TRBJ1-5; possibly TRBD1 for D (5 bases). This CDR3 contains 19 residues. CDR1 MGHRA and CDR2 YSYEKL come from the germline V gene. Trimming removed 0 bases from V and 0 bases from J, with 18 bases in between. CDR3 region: CASSQDKAVGGISNQPQHF. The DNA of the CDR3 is TGCGCCAGCAGCCAAGATAAGGCGGTGGGGGGTATTAGCAATCAGCCCCAGCATTTT.